This record looks at one T cell receptor (beta chain) sequence and its context. The data derive from a study of T cell changes during pregnancy in multiple sclerosis. Repertoires were generated with immunoSEQ multiplex PCR, while TCRdb's copy carries only in-frame clones and drops some. The data hold tens of thousands of clones, with 80% to 95% observed a single time. The CDR3 runs to 14 residues. V shed 6 bases and J 5 bases; nucleotides not matched to a gene: 8. Per the germline V gene, CDR1 is MNHEY and CDR2 is SVGAGI. The input for sequencing was CD4+ T cells from peripheral blood mononuclear cells, taken before pregnancy. This TCR was recovered from a female donor with multiple sclerosis, enrolled in a pregnancy study. The rearrangement joins TRBV6-5 to TRBJ1-2, with TRBD1 matching over 8 bases. CDR3 bases: TGTGCCAGCAGACCAACAGGGGGGGGTTATGGCTACACCTTC. Translated, it gives CASRPTGGGYGYTF.